The next 27 T cell receptor beta chains were all read from a single sample in a study of regulatory T cells in long-lasting Graves disease. As for time point: newly diagnosed GD, antithyroid drugs for less than 3 months. Extracted PBMC RNA gave rise to the TCR library. HTBI primers from iRepertoire and Arm-PCR of CDR3 regions yielded the TCR beta libraries. TCRdb independently ran MiXCR on the multiplex PCR reads; one entry per CDR3 protein. There are around 400,000 distinct CDR3 sequences in the sample; about 16% occur only once, and about a fifth lies in the top ten. The sequencing here drew on peripheral blood mononuclear cells (PBMCs), taken at new diagnosis, from a patient treated with antithyroid drugs. The receptors were sampled from a female donor with Graves disease.

Many counts were recorded for this clonotype. This chain joins TRBV10-2 and TRBJ1-2, with unresolved D. This CDR3 is built from 15 residues. Germline V gives CDR1 WSHSY, CDR2 SAAADI. Trimming stripped 4 bases from V and 3 bases from J, with 15 bases between. The CDR3 DNA reads as TGCGCCAGCAGTGTTGGACGGCTCCTTGACTATGGCTACACCTTC. Amino acid sequence: CASSVGRLLDYGYTF.

This clonotype was seen ten or more times. The CDR3 DNA sequence: TGTGCCAGCAGCTTAGGCGGACAGGGTTTAGCCCGGGCAGAGACCCAGTACTTC. Translated, it gives CASSLGGQGLARAETQYF. The chain employs TRBV11-2 and TRBJ2-5; the match to TRBD1 covers 8 bases. CDR1 SGHAT and CDR2 FQNNGV come from the germline V gene. The ends lost 1 base at V and 4 bases at J; junction bases unmatched: 14. The length of the CDR3 is 18 residues.

This clonotype was picked up many times. The chain carries TRBV4-3 and TRBJ2-5, with 9 positions matching TRBD2. The CDR3 sequence is 15 residues long. The V gene's germline CDR1 is LGHNA and CDR2 YSLEER. Trimming cost V 1 base and J 1 base; bases outside gene matches: 1. CDR3 in DNA: TGCGCCAGCAGCCAAGGGACTAGCGTCCAAGAGACCCAGTACTTC. Its translation: CASSQGTSVQETQYF.

This clonotype was observed at least ten times. This chain links TRBV2 with TRBJ1-2; D is undetermined. This CDR3 has 16 amino acids. Trimming removed 8 bases from V and 6 bases from J, with 25 bases in between. Looked up from germline, CDR1 is SNHLY and CDR2 is FYNNEI. CDR3 region: CASLPRQSAPIDGYTF. CDR3 coding DNA: TGTGCCAGCTTACCAAGGCAGTCGGCCCCTATCGATGGCTACACCTTC.

This clonotype was seen more than once but under ten times. This chain connects TRBV6-1 to TRBJ2-3, with 8 bases aligning to TRBD1. The CDR3 extends over 14 amino acids. Germline V gives CDR1 MNHNS, CDR2 SASEGT. V trimming: 5 bases; J trimming: 2 bases; junction bases outside the gene matches: 3. CDR3 bases: TGTGCCAGCAGTAGACAGGGGCACACAGATACGCAGTATTTT. This gives the protein CASSRQGHTDTQYF.

This clonotype came up a few times. CDR3 DNA: TGTGCCAGTAGTATTAGGAGGGGGCGTAACAATCAGCCCCAGCATTTT. It specifies CASSIRRGRNNQPQHF. The chain couples TRBV19 to TRBJ1-5; 7 positions match TRBD1. The V segment lost 3 bases and the J segment 3 bases; nucleotides outside the gene matches: 8. CDR1 is LNHDA, CDR2 SQIVND, per germline (reference sequence). CDR3 length equals 16 residues.

This clonotype was counted at least ten times. At one boundary the junction diverges from the germline segment, which might be a read error. The gene calls are TRBV11-1 and TRBJ1-2, with 11 bases aligning to TRBD1. Germline loops: CDR1 SGHAT, CDR2 FQDESV (reference sequence). The length of the CDR3 is 12 residues. DNA for the CDR3: TGTGCCAGCAGCCGGGACGGACAGGGGGCGTCCTTC. Translated: CASSRDGQGASF.

This clonotype was observed a few times. The conserved phenylalanine or tryptophan normally closing the CDR3 is absent here, so this likely arose from a read error. V gene TRBV9 combines with J gene TRBJ1-1; D is undetermined. Germline-derived CDR1 and CDR2 are SGDLS and YYNGEE. The germline V and J ends were trimmed by 4 bases and 1 base, with 23 bases remaining between them. The length of the CDR3 is 18 residues. CDR3 region: CASSPGVGWRKTNTEAFL. CDR3 sequence (DNA): TGTGCCAGCAGCCCCGGTGTGGGGTGGAGAAAGACGAACACTGAAGCTTTCCTT.

This clonotype was observed at least ten times. The J gene is TRBJ1-2, the V gene TRBV11-1, with D possibly TRBD1 on 6 matching bases. This CDR3 comprises 13 residues. Germline loops: CDR1 SGHAT, CDR2 FQDESV (reference sequence). V gave up 1 base and J gave up 4 bases, with 7 bases separating them. CDR3 protein: CASSLGDTYGYTF. In DNA form, the CDR3 reads TGTGCCAGCAGCTTAGGGGACACCTATGGCTACACCTTC.

The chain carries TRBV5-1 and TRBJ2-7; maybe TRBD1 (6 bases). Germline V lookup: CDR1 SGHRS, CDR2 YFSETQ. This CDR3 has 15 amino acids. Trimming cost V 4 bases and J 0 bases, with 14 bases left between them. The DNA of the CDR3 is TGCGCCAGCAGCCCGACGGACAGAGGCTCCTACGAGCAGTACTTC. Residues: CASSPTDRGSYEQYF. The whole variable domain, filled in from reference TRBV5-1 and TRBJ2-7, reads KAGVTQTPRYLIKTRGQQVTLSCSPISGHRSVSWYQQTPGQGLQFLFEYFSETQRNKGNFPGRFSGRQFSNSRSEMNVSTLELGDSALYLCASSPTDRGSYEQYFGPGTRLTVT.

In this sample, this clonotype turned up many times. This chain joins TRBV11-2 and TRBJ1-3, with a weak D call TRBD1 (5 bases). V dropped 1 base and J dropped 4 bases, with 8 bases sitting between them. Germline values: CDR1 SGHAT, CDR2 FQNNGV. The CDR3 spans 14 residues. The CDR3 sequence is CASSLAGAGNTIYF. CDR3 sequence (DNA): TGTGCCAGCAGCTTAGCCGGGGCCGGAAACACCATATATTTT.

With regard to this clonotype: Just one base apart from a much larger clone, this may be a read error. J is TRBJ2-2 and V is TRBV6-8; D is unresolved. The CDR3 is made up of 14 amino acids. V dropped 2 bases and J dropped 9 bases, with 13 bases sitting between them. Germline CDR1 reads MNHGY; CDR2 reads SAAAGT. The CDR3 reads CASSYEAHGWELFF. CDR3 DNA sequence: TGTGCCAGCAGTTACGAGGCCCACGGCTGGGAGCTGTTTTTT.

This clonotype has a count of ten or more. The chain employs TRBV24-1 and TRBJ2-1; 12 nucleotides line up with TRBD2. The length of the CDR3 is 19 residues. Germline CDR1 reads KGHDR; CDR2 reads SFDVKD. Trimming at V came to 4 bases and at J to 6 bases, leaving 15 bases not matched to a gene. The CDR3 coding sequence is TGTGCCACCAGTGAAACAATCTCCCCTGGACTAGCGGGGATCAATGAGCAGTTCTTC. It is translated as CATSETISPGLAGINEQFF.

This clonotype was observed many times. The CDR3 DNA reads TGTGCCAGCAGTTACGAAGATATAGGCACAGATACGCAGTATTTT. It specifies CASSYEDIGTDTQYF. The chain couples TRBV6-5 to TRBJ2-3; D is unclear. The length of the CDR3 is 15 residues. The V end lost 2 bases, the J end lost 1 base, and 10 bases lay between the germline ends. Germline loops: CDR1 MNHEY, CDR2 SVGAGI.

Ten or more counts support this clonotype. This chain joins TRBV20-1 and TRBJ2-4; D may correspond to TRBD1 or TRBD2 (5 bases each). V was shortened by 6 bases and J by 6 bases, with 18 bases between the two germline ends. CDR3 length: 14 residues. Germline CDR1 is DFQATT and CDR2 is SNEGSKA (reference sequence). The CDR3 loop reads CSASPGRLTNIQYF. The CDR3 DNA is TGCAGTGCGTCCCCGGGACGGTTAACAAACATTCAGTACTTC.

This clonotype was recorded many times. The V and J genes are TRBV7-2 and TRBJ2-7, with TRBD2 identical over 9 bases. The CDR3 has 14 amino acids. Germline loops: CDR1 SGHTA, CDR2 FQGNSA. V gave up 4 bases and J gave up 5 bases; unmatched junction bases: 6. CDR3 loop: CASSYGLASNEQYF. The CDR3 coding sequence is TGTGCCAGCAGCTACGGACTAGCGTCTAACGAGCAGTACTTC.

The chain employs TRBV6-2 or TRBV6-3 and TRBJ2-5; D possibly corresponds to TRBD2 (5 bases). Trimming removed 6 bases from V and 5 bases from J, with 16 bases in between. The CDR3 is made up of 14 amino acids. Germline CDR1 is MNHEY and CDR2 is SVGEGT. The CDR3, as DNA: TGTGCCAGCAGACTACCCGGGGTCCGGGAGACCCAGTACTTC. As protein: CASRLPGVRETQYF.

The V gene is TRBV2, the J gene TRBJ2-3; 9 bases are a match to TRBD2. Trimming cost V 4 bases and J 6 bases; bases outside gene matches: 5. Germline V gene lookup returns CDR1 SNHLY and CDR2 FYNNEI. This CDR3 contains 14 residues. CDR3 coding DNA: TGTGCCAGCAGTGCAGAGCGGGAGGCTGATACGCAGTATTTT. Translated: CASSAEREADTQYF.

This clonotype was seen many times. V is TRBV24-1 and J is TRBJ2-1, with TRBD2 matching 9 bases. Germline-derived CDR1 and CDR2 are KGHDR and SFDVKD. V was pared by 3 bases and J by 4 bases, with 9 bases of the junction left unmatched. The CDR3 contains 17 residues. CDR3 region: CATSDPRSGSFYNEQFF. The CDR3, as DNA: TGTGCCACCAGTGATCCCCGTAGCGGGAGTTTTTACAATGAGCAGTTCTTC.

This clonotype was recorded at least ten times. The chain uses TRBV30 and TRBJ1-2, with 8 positions matching TRBD1. The CDR3 has 11 residues. Germline CDR1 and CDR2: GTSNPN and SVGIG (reference sequence). With V trimmed by 4 bases and J by 13 bases, 8 bases remained unmatched. CDR3 in DNA: TGTGCCTGGACAGGGGGCGCATCTAGCACCTTC. Its translation is CAWTGGASSTF.

The chain couples TRBV2 to TRBJ2-7; D possibly uses TRBD1 or TRBD2 (5 bases each). Trimming shortened V by 8 bases and J by 2 bases, and 13 bases separated the two germline ends. This CDR3 comprises 13 residues. Germline V gives CDR1 SNHLY, CDR2 FYNNEI. In DNA, the CDR3 is TGTGCCAGCCGGGACGCCGGCACCTACGAGCAGTACTTC. It specifies CASRDAGTYEQYF.

This clonotype showed up many times. V and J are TRBV6-2 or TRBV6-3 and TRBJ2-3; either TRBD1 or TRBD2 may fit D (5 bases each). This CDR3 has 15 residues. The germline gives CDR1 MNHEY, CDR2 SVGEGT. V was trimmed by 7 bases and J by 4 bases, leaving 18 bases between them. The CDR3 coding sequence is TGTGCCAGCATCGCACTCGAGGGGCGGGCAGATACGCAGTATTTT. Amino acid sequence: CASIALEGRADTQYF.

As to this clonotype: The germline gene is not matched at one end of the junction; a read error may be the cause. The chain joins TRBV20-1 to TRBJ2-7; the match to TRBD1 covers 8 bases. Per germline, CDR1 DFQATT and CDR2 SNEGSKA (reference sequence). The CDR3 totals 16 residues. The CDR3: CSASGRGQEEVYKQYF. Written as DNA, the CDR3 is TGCAGTGCTAGTGGACGGGGACAGGAAGAAGTCTACAAGCAGTACTTC.

This clonotype appeared a few times. The chain combines TRBV10-1 with TRBJ2-2, with a possible D match to TRBD1 (5 bases). V dropped 8 bases and J dropped 3 bases, with 10 bases sitting between them. Per germline, CDR1 WNHNN and CDR2 SYGVQD (reference sequence). This CDR3 spans 13 amino acids. The CDR3 sequence is CASRTGYTGELFF. Written as DNA, the CDR3 is TGCGCCAGCCGCACAGGATACACCGGGGAGCTGTTTTTT.

This clonotype was seen only a few times. The gene calls are TRBV27 and TRBJ2-7; D call uncertain. The germline gives CDR1 MNHEY, CDR2 SMNVEV (reference sequence). This CDR3 comprises 12 residues. Between the trimmed V and J ends, which lost 7 bases and 6 bases, there was a span of 13 bases. The CDR3 spells CASTDSSREQYF. CDR3 nucleotide sequence: TGTGCCAGCACCGATTCTTCGCGCGAGCAGTACTTC.

This clonotype has only one observation. The V call is TRBV6-4, the J call TRBJ1-5, with 7 bases identical to TRBD1. V lost 0 bases and J lost 4; bases outside the gene matches: 3. CDR3 length: 15 amino acids. Germline V lookup: CDR1 MRHNA, CDR2 SNTAGT. The DNA for the CDR3 is TGTGCCAGCAGTGACTCAGGGGGCAGTAATCAGCCCCAGCATTTT. This encodes CASSDSGGSNQPQHF.

In this sample, this clonotype turned up many times. The V gene is TRBV2, the J gene TRBJ1-5; D remains unclear. CDR3 size: 16 residues. Germline V lookup: CDR1 SNHLY, CDR2 FYNNEI. V lost 2 bases and J 0 bases, leaving 11 bases between the germline ends. The CDR3 DNA follows: TGTGCCAGCAGTGAAAGGCAACTGTATAGCAATCAGCCCCAGCATTTT. Translated: CASSERQLYSNQPQHF.